This TCR beta chain is drawn from a study of T cell repertoires in cytomegalovirus infection. At the level of the study: Public TCR beta signatures provided an indication of both CMV infection and a matching HLA type.

One entry per CDR3 protein, called by TCRdb with MiXCR from the reads. The sample has hundreds of thousands of distinct CDR3 sequences; 25% to 35% are singletons. Trimming cost V 7 bases and J 5 bases, with 12 bases left between them. This CDR3 spans 13 amino acids. Findings of the study overall: The ex vivo response was dominated by HLA-C-restricted CMV-specific TCR beta clonotypes.

This clonotype was picked up a small number of times. No antigen is known for it. Sample: cultured PBMCs, taken from culture after CMV antigen stimulation. The sequence derives from a human donor in good health (CMV status not recorded). Some clones in this sample may be carry-over from other donors' samples. The genes are TRBV12-3 or TRBV12-4 and TRBJ2-1; D gene unclear. The chain's CDR3 is CASTAQAHNEQFF. The CDR3 coding sequence is TGTGCCAGCACCGCTCAGGCCCACAATGAGCAGTTCTTC.